The clone carrying this T cell receptor (beta chain) showed up many times. Its antigen is not known. The sample is drawn from a study of T-cell reconstitution after alpha-beta-depleted transplantation in children. Study results and limitations: Alpha-beta T cells present about two months after transplant were reported to originate from several hundred expanded graft clones. T-cell numbers and diversity one year post-transplant derived largely from freshly generated T cells. Diversity of TCRbeta at day 60 was high in some patients, arising from surviving recipient T cells and thymic progenitors.

CDR3 length equals 14 residues. V lost 6 bases and J lost 4, with 13 bases in between. Germline assignment: CDR1 MDHEN and CDR2 SYDVKM. Unique molecular identifiers were built into the TCRbeta library. TCRdb recomputed calls from the PCR reads with MiXCR, one row per CDR3 protein. The profile shows approximately 240,000 distinct CDR3 sequences, about 11% of them singletons. Sequenced here: PBMCs, sampled before TCRalphabeta/CD19-depleted stem cell transplant. The chain is built from TRBV28 and TRBJ1-5; perhaps TRBD1 as D (6 bases). This TCR came from a child younger than two with acute myeloid leukemia, due to receive a stem cell transplant. CDR3 sequence: CASSRQDPNQPQHF. The CDR3 nucleotides are TGTGCCAGCAGCAGACAGGACCCAAATCAGCCCCAGCATTTT. Supplemented by reference TRBV28 and TRBJ1-5, the full variable domain reads DVKVTQSSRYLVKRTGEKVFLECVQDMDHENMFWYRQDPGLGLRLIYFSYDVKMKEKGDIPEGYSVSREKKERFSLILESASTNQTSMYLCASSRQDPNQPQHFGDGTRLSIL.